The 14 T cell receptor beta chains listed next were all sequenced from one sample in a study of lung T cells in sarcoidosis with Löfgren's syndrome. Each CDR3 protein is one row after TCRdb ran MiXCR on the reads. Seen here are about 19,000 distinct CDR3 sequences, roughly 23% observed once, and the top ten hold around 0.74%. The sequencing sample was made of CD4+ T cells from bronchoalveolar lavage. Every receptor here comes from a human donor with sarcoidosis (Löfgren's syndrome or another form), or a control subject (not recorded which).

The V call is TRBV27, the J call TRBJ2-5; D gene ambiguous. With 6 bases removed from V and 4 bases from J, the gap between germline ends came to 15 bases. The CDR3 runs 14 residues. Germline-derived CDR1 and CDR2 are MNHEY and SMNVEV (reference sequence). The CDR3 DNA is TGTGCCAGCAGCTCGAAAGGGTACCGAGAGACCCAGTACTTC. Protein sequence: CASSSKGYRETQYF.

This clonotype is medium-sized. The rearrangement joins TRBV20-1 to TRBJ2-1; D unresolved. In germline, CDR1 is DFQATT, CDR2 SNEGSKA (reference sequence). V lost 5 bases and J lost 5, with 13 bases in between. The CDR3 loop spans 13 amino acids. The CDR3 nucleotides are TGCAGTGCTGAATTCATGGGGAACAATGAGCAGTTCTTC. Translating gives CSAEFMGNNEQFF.

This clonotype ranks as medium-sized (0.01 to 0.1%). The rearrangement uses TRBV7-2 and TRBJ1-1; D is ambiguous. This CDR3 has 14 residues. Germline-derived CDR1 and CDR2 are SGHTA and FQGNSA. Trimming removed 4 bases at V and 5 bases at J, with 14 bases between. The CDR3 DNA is TGTGCCAGCAGCTCGGATATCCGTTGGACTGAAGCTTTCTTT. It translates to CASSSDIRWTEAFF.

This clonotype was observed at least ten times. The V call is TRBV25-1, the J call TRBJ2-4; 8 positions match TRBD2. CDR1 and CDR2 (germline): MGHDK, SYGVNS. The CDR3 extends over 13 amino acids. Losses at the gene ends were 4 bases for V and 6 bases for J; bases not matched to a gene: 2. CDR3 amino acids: CASSVAGGNIQYF. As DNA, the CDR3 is TGTGCCAGCAGTGTTGCGGGAGGAAACATTCAGTACTTC.

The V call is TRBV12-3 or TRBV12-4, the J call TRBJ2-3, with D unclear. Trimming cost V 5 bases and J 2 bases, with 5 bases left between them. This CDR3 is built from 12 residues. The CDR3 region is CASSQVTDTQYF. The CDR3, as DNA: TGTGCCAGCAGTCAAGTCACAGATACGCAGTATTTT.

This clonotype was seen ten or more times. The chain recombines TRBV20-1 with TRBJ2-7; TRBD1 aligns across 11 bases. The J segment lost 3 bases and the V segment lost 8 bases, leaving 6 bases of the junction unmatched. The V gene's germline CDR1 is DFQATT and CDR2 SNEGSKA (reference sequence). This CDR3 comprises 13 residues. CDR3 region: CSSPGQGDYEQYF. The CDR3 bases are TGCAGTAGCCCGGGACAGGGGGACTACGAGCAGTACTTC.

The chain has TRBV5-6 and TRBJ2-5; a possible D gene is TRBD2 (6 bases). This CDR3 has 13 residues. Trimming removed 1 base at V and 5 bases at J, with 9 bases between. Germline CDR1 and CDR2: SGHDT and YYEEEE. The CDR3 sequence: CASSLTSRETQYF. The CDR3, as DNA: TGTGCCAGCAGCTTGACTAGCCGGGAGACCCAGTACTTC.

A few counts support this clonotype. Written as DNA, the CDR3 is TGTGCCATCAGACGCCAACCTAGCGGCCATACCGCCACCGGGGAGCTGTTTTTT. Translated: CAIRRQPSGHTATGELFF. The chain uses TRBV10-3 and TRBJ2-2; 7 nucleotides line up with TRBD2. V lost 6 bases and J lost 4; bases outside the gene matches: 17. The CDR3 loop spans 18 amino acids. The V gene's germline CDR1 is ENHRY and CDR2 SYGVKD.

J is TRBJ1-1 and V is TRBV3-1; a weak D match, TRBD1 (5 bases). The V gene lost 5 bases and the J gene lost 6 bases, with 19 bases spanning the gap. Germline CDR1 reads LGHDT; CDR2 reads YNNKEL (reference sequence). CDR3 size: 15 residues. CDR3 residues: CASSSGPGRIAEAFF. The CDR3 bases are TGTGCCAGCAGCTCCGGACCAGGGCGGATCGCTGAAGCTTTCTTT.

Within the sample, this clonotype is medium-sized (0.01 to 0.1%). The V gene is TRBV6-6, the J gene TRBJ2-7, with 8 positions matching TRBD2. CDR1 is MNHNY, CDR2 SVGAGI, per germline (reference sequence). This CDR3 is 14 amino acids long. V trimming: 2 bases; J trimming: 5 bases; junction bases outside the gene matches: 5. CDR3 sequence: CASSYGGTRHEQYF. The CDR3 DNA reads TGTGCCAGCAGTTACGGCGGGACTAGACACGAGCAGTACTTC.

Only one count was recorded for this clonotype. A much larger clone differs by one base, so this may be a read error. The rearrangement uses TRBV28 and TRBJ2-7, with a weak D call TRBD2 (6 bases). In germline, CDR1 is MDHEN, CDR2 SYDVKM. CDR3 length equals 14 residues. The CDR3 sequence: CTSSFPGRGIEQYF. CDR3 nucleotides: TGTACCAGCAGTTTTCCGGGACGGGGGATCGAGCAGTACTTC.

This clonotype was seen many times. The CDR3 sequence is CASSIQRETYEQYF. The CDR3 coding sequence is TGTGCCAGTAGTATCCAGCGGGAGACCTACGAGCAGTACTTC. This chain uses TRBV19 with TRBJ2-7, with 8 bases aligning to TRBD2. V lost 3 bases, J lost 2 bases, and 3 bases stayed unmatched. The V gene's germline CDR1 is LNHDA and CDR2 SQIVND (reference sequence). The CDR3 has 14 residues.

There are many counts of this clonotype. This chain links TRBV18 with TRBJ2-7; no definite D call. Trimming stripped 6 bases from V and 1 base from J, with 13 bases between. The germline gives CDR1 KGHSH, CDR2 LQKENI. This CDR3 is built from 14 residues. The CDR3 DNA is TGTGCCAGCTCCCGCCGGACGGAATCCTACGAGCAGTACTTC. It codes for CASSRRTESYEQYF.

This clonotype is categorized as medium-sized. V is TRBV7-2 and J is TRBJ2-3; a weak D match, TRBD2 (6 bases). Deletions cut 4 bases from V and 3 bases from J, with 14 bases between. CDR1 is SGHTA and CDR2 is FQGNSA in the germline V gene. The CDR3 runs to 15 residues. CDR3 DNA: TGTGCCAGCAGCTCCCTTCTCCGGGAGACAGATACGCAGTATTTT. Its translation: CASSSLLRETDTQYF.